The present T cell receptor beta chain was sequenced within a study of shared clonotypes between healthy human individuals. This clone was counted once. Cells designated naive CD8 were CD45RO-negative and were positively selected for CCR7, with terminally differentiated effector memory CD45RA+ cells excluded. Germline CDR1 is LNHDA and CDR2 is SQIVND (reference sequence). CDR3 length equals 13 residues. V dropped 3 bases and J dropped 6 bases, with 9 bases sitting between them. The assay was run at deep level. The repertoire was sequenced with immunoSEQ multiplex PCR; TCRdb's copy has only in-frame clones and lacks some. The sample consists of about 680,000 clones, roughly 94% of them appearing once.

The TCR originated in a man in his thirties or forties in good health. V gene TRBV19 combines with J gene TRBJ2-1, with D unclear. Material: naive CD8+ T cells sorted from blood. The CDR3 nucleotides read TGTGCCAGTAGTATCTTGGGGTTCAATGAGCAGTTCTTC. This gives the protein CASSILGFNEQFF.